This T cell receptor beta chain stems from a study of blood T cell repertoires in COVID-19. This CDR3 region has 19 residues. The assay was immunoSEQ multiplex PCR, and TCRdb's table has in-frame clones only and misses some. The table has 90,000 to 120,000 clones, roughly 90% seen once; the top ten hold roughly 4.9%. This clone was recorded once. The sample comprised peripheral blood. V gene TRBV21-1 combines with J gene TRBJ2-2; the table assigns TRBD2, which was not confirmed against the DNA. TRBV21-1 is a listed pseudogene. The sequence was obtained from a man in his forties with active or convalescent COVID-19. The CDR3: CASSKGRAGASRNTGELFF. The DNA for the CDR3 is TGTGCCAGCAGCAAAGGGAGGGCGGGAGCATCCAGGAACACCGGGGAGCTGTTTTTT.